This T cell receptor beta chain comes out of a study of T cell responses to AZD1222 COVID-19 vaccine. Profiled with immunoSEQ multiplex PCR; TCRdb holds only in-frame clones, not every one. Of 120,000 to 150,000 clones listed, more than 70% are singletons. Regarding the study as a whole: Most donors were white British and more were female, and clonal diversity was possibly underestimated. Spike was spanned by vaccine-associated CD4 TCRs, which were dominant at 160-218 and 743-854. Repertoire sampling occurred only after the peak T cell response.

The CDR3 length is 15 residues. Germline trimming cut 2 bases from V and 12 bases from J; bases unmatched to any gene: 13. Germline loops: CDR1 SGHRS, CDR2 YFSETQ. This clone appeared a single time. Antigen specificity is unknown. The chain combines TRBV5-1 with TRBJ1-2, with 10 bases aligning to TRBD1. The sequences come from peripheral blood, collected on day 0 of AZD1222 vaccination. The receptor was isolated from an adult in good health. CDR3 bases: TGCGCCAGCAGCTTCGACCGTCCGGGACAGGGGATGGACACCTTC. It yields the protein CASSFDRPGQGMDTF.